The rows below give T cell receptor beta chains drawn from one sample of a study of T-cell memory formation after mild COVID-19. In TCRdb, the 5' RACE reads were re-called with MiXCR into one record per CDR3 protein. The sample has 180,000 or so distinct CDR3 sequences; 16% are singletons. Material: PBMCs or a T cell subset sorted from them (not recorded which). All receptors come from an adult woman who had mild COVID-19 (a few samples of this study predate the infection). Cell type and time point are not known. CDR3s include the opening cysteine and the closing phenylalanine or tryptophan. A D gene is named only where the DNA matches it firmly. Some rows mark clone size as missing; the rest say once, few, many or name a class of expanded clone.

d_gene,abundance,j_gene,v_gene,CDR3nt,CDR3aa
TRBD1,few,TRBJ1-1,TRBV12-3/TRBV12-4,TGTGCCAGCAGTTTGGGTACAGGGGACACTGAAGCTTTCTTT,CASSLGTGDTEAFF
-,-,TRBJ2-6,TRBV30,TGTGCCTGGATTGACAAATCCTTCTCCGGGGCCAACGTCCTGACTTTC,CAWIDKSFSGANVLTF
TRBD2,-,TRBJ2-1,TRBV5-1,TGCGCCAGCAGCTTCACTAGCGGACCTGAATACAATGAGCAGTTCTTC,CASSFTSGPEYNEQFF
-,-,TRBJ1-6,TRBV5-1,TGCGCCAGCAGCTTGGCCACGGGCGTAGGTTCACCCCTCCACTTT,CASSLATGVGSPLHF
-,-,TRBJ2-5,TRBV28,TGTGCCAGCAGTCCGGGAGTCAAGGGGGAGACCCAGTACTTC,CASSPGVKGETQYF
-,-,TRBJ1-2,TRBV29-1,TGCAGCGTTCAGGGGCGCGACTATGGCTACACCTTC,CSVQGRDYGYTF
TRBD1,many,TRBJ2-1,TRBV20-1,TGCAGTGCTTGGACAGGGGTTGGGGAGCAGTTCTTC,CSAWTGVGEQFF
-,-,TRBJ1-2,TRBV20-1,TGCAGTGCTAATAGGGGAAACTATGGCTACACCTTC,CSANRGNYGYTF
TRBD1,-,TRBJ2-1,TRBV12-3/TRBV12-4,TGTGCCAGCAGTTCGGACAGGGAGAACGAGCAGTTCTTC,CASSSDRENEQFF
-,-,TRBJ2-7,TRBV4-1,TGCGCCAGCAGCCAAGAATACGGGGCGACCTACGAGCAGTACTTC,CASSQEYGATYEQYF
-,-,TRBJ2-1,TRBV2,TGTGCCAGCAGTGGGAGTACGGGTTCGGGCAATGAGCAGTTCTTC,CASSGSTGSGNEQFF
TRBD2,-,TRBJ2-1,TRBV6-4,TGTGCCAGCAGTGAACTAGCGGGGCGGAATGAGCAGTTCTTC,CASSELAGRNEQFF
-,-,TRBJ2-3,TRBV7-2,TGTGCCAGCAGCTTAGTAGGGGACGGCACAGATACGCAGTATTTT,CASSLVGDGTDTQYF
-,few,TRBJ2-5,TRBV20-1,TGCAGTGCTAAAGAAGGCCGAGAGACCCAGTACTTC,CSAKEGRETQYF
TRBD2,-,TRBJ2-3,TRBV15,TGTGCCACCAGCCCCACGACTAGCGGGATGAATACGCAGTATTTT,CATSPTTSGMNTQYF